The T cell receptor beta chain under discussion was sequenced for a study of blood T cells in healthy people across ages. Study-wide findings and caveats: Nothing was known about donor CMV status, and this possibly confounded expanded clonotype changes. Higher diversity, along with more naive CD4+ cells, distinguished long-lived donors from aged donors.

Per the germline V gene, CDR1 is MNHEY and CDR2 is SVGAGI. This CDR3 contains 14 residues. The use of a sample-barcoded 5' primer and a J-beta primer mix characterized a second PCR of roughly 6 to 11 cycles. In TCRdb, the 5' RACE reads were re-called with MiXCR into one record per CDR3 protein. The table has 1.5 million or so distinct CDR3 sequences, approximately 43% seen once; the top ten hold 4%. Donors gave around 10 milliliters of peripheral blood apiece. Extracted total RNA amounted to at least 5.5 micrograms for each sample. Turning to this clonotype: Its target is unknown. One end of the junction does not line up with germline, which may come from a read error.

The sequenced sample was blood. V usage is TRBV6-5 and J usage is TRBJ1-5; the D is unclear. The receptor comes from a young woman in good health. In DNA form, the CDR3 reads TGTGCCAGCAGTCCCCGGTTAGCGAATCGGCCCCAGCATTTT. Protein product: CASSPRLANRPQHF.